This T cell receptor (beta chain) came from a study of vaccination effects on CD4 cells after COVID-19 (dated by TCRdb to between 2021 and 2022). Concerning the study at large: Each participant received two doses of an mRNA SARS-CoV-2 vaccine, either BNT162b2 or mRNA-1273. A total of 10 COVID-19 convalescent patients and a few SARS-CoV-2-naive healthy vaccine recipients were included in the full study. In both COVID-19 convalescent patients and infection-naive vaccine recipients, the study compared SARS-CoV-2 spike-specific CD4+ TCR repertoires from before mRNA vaccination with those from after it. Cultures from other donors in the study were sequenced using the Oncomine TCR Beta short-read assay on an Illumina iSeq 100. Paper-wide results and their limitations: The study was limited by a small number of convalescent patients, and early post-infection timepoints were lacking. Both infection-induced and vaccine-induced clones contracted markedly at late post-vaccination timepoints, which is consistent with waning T cell responses. Among healthy vaccine recipients, nearly all vaccine-induced clones were SARS-CoV-2 mono-reactive, and only 1 of 255 was cross-reactive with common cold coronaviruses.

Library prep was done by the immunoSEQ multiplex PCR assay. DNA from the cultured and isolated CD4+ T cells underwent TCR beta CDR3 sequencing. As for the authors' bioinformatics: Non-productive TCR sequences were discarded, and reads were trimmed to the CDR3 region, with only CDR3s of 7 or more amino acids retained. Antigen-specific clonotypes were identified with the MANAFEST web app by comparing expansion in peptide wells against reference cultures. For clones to be considered positive, expansion at FDR<0.05 versus reference and all other wells, an odds ratio above 5, and a frequency above 0.1% in two replicate wells were required. Clonotypes significantly expanded in SARS-CoV-2 spike wells and in at least one common cold coronavirus spike condition were defined as cross-reactive. CDR3 similarity was assessed by Levenshtein distance using the stringdist R package, and unrooted trees were constructed with ape in R 3.6.1. This immuneACCESS table, as held by TCRdb, lists in-frame sequences with V and J called but not all clones. Of the missing ones, under half trace to an unresolved V gene in checked studies; the others have no known cause. The V and J calls and clone size are taken from that table; D and trimming were inferred from the DNA. Within this sample are 74,000 or so clones, with about 80% of them counted one time only. Of the sample, more than 9% is held by the ten largest clones.

In regard to this clone: Its antigen is not yet known. Base qualities were left out, and no much larger clone turns up one base away.

To identify antigen-specific CD4+ T cell clonotypes by their expansion, the ViraFEST assay first stimulated PBMC with viral peptide pools and then applied TCR sequencing. After 10 to 11 days of culture, CD4+ T cells were isolated with the EasySep CD4+ T cell isolation kit. The absence of prior SARS-CoV-2 infection in healthy vaccine recipients was confirmed by negative nucleocapsid antibodies before and after vaccination. Approximately 2 million PBMC per well were cultured with 9 to 10 ug/ml peptides in IMDM containing around 5% human AB serum, around 10 IU/ml IL-2 and gentamicin. On days 3 and 7, half of the culture medium was replaced with fresh IL-2-containing medium. Unless otherwise noted, each peptide stimulation condition was cultured in triplicate wells. PBMC were separated from whole blood using Ficoll-Paque Plus gradient centrifugation and were then either cryopreserved at -140C or used fresh. Overlapping peptide pools spanned the spike proteins of SARS-CoV-2 and the common cold coronaviruses HCoV-NL63, HCoV-OC43 and HCoV-229E. Genomic DNA was extracted from cultured CD4+ T cells with the QIAamp micro DNA kit.

Counted from cysteine to phenylalanine, this CDR3 has 14 amino acids. Of the read, only the CDR3 DNA is kept; its 42 bases are in frame from base 1. A distance of 10 bases separates the germline ends of V and J, which lose 0 bases and 4 bases respectively. CDR1 and CDR2 are drawn from the germline V gene (reference sequence): SGHKS, YYEKEE. The TCR was taken from a human donor who received a COVID-19 vaccine. Here the chain combines TRBV5-5 and TRBJ2-5, with the D gene too uncertain to name. This material consisted of CD4+ T cells from PBMCs cultured with SARS-CoV-2 spike peptides, taken before COVID-19 vaccination. According to the study, the label for this sample's cell subset or site signals: SARS-CoV-2 spike overlapping peptide pool stimulation. The CDR3 amino acid sequence is: CASSLVTLGETQYF. The sequenced DNA is TGTGCCAGCAGCTTGGTAACCCTGGGAGAGACCCAGTACTTC.